The sequence of this TCR beta chain was determined in a study of read filtering for tumor transcriptome and immune sequencing. Whole-study context: Per sample, TCR-region reads ranged about 3.5 to 11 million by IR-seq, roughly 85 to 1,400 by RNA-seq. The study, taken as a whole, reports: IR-seq and RNA-seq agreed better without single-read clonotypes.

Sampling of bone marrow took place during active disease in every patient. The library was built from around 380 ng RNA with molecular barcoded adaptors for alpha/delta and beta/gamma chains. TCRdb redid the calling of the reads with MiXCR, one entry per CDR3 protein. The table includes 25,000 or so distinct CDR3 sequences, approximately 22% detected once. This clonotype has just a few counts. Its antigen is not known. This CDR3 contains 16 residues. Losses at the gene ends were 2 bases for V and 2 bases for J; bases not matched to a gene: 3. From germline, CDR1 is SGHTA and CDR2 FQGTGA. This TCR was sampled from a donor aged 40 or over with multiple myeloma. The J gene is TRBJ2-6, the V gene TRBV7-3; 7 nucleotides align to TRBD1. The sequencing input was a population of CD138-negative cells sorted from bone marrow. The CDR3 spells CASSLDRAPGANVLTF. The CDR3 DNA is TGTGCCAGCAGCTTAGACAGGGCCCCTGGGGCCAACGTCCTGACTTTC. Full variable domain (missing parts from reference TRBV7-3 and TRBJ2-6): GAGVSQTPSNKVTEKGKYVELRCDPISGHTALYWYRQSLGQGPEFLIYFQGTGAADDSGLPNDRFFAVRPEGSVSTLKIQRTERGDSAVYLCASSLDRAPGANVLTFGAGSRLTVL.